This TCR beta chain came from a study of Ad26.COV2.S vaccination and SARS-CoV-2 variants. Profiling relied on immunoSEQ multiplex PCR, and the TCRdb table lists in-frame clones only, not all of them. The sample holds 360,000 or so clones; 75% to 90% are singletons and the top ten take about 2%. Treatment noted: about 20 received Ad26.COV2.S at low or high dose, single or two shots; several received placebo; per-sample allocation not given. Day 63 after the first injection of vaccine or placebo was the sampling time. The CDR3 sequence is 14 residues long. Germline CDR1 reads SGHNT; CDR2 reads YYREEE (reference sequence). V lost 4 bases, J lost 1 base, and 4 bases stayed unmatched.

The clonotype was recovered from a person between 18 and 65 years old who received the Ad26.COV2.S COVID-19 vaccine or a placebo. The material was peripheral blood, obtained in a trial of Ad26.COV2.S vaccine versus placebo. The chain recombines TRBV5-4 with TRBJ1-2, with TRBD1 identical over 7 bases. This CDR3 is CASSPTGINYGYTF. For the CDR3, the DNA is TGTGCCAGCAGCCCGACAGGGATTAACTATGGCTACACCTTC.